The 23 T cell receptor delta chains below all came from one sample that was sequenced in a study of gamma-delta chains in newborns, infants, children. TCRdb fed the reads into CATT to redo clone calling. The data show around 5,000 delta-chain clones, approximately 14% seen once. Sequencing used blood, obtained at baseline. The receptors stem from a child who was a newborn, infant or young child, either healthy, febrile or measles-vaccinated (not recorded which).

This clone is categorized as large. The V gene is TRDV1, the J gene TRDJ1; TRDD3 agrees at 10 bases. Trimming removed 3 bases from V and 3 bases from J; junction bases left unmatched: 19. CDR3 size: 20 residues. Germline assignment: CDR1 TSWWSYY and CDR2 QGS. The CDR3 sequence: CALGEAPSYWGILRADKLIF. For the CDR3, the DNA is TGTGCTCTTGGGGAGGCCCCGTCTTATTGGGGGATACTAAGGGCCGATAAACTCATCTTT.

In its sample, this clone is medium-sized. The CDR3 spells CALGELVWGSYPRLWGISDKLIF. CDR3 sequence (DNA): TGTGCTCTTGGGGAACTGGTATGGGGATCCTACCCACGCCTCTGGGGGATCTCCGATAAACTCATCTTT. The chain joins TRDV1 to TRDJ1, with 9 bases matching TRDD3. CDR1 TSWWSYY and CDR2 QGS come from the germline V gene. The CDR3 consists of 23 residues. Germline trimming cut 0 bases from V and 3 bases from J; bases unmatched to any gene: 26.

Only a few counts were recorded for this clone. The chain employs TRDV2 and TRDJ1; 9 bases match TRDD3. V lost 3 bases and J lost 6; bases outside the gene matches: 7. The CDR3 loop spans 14 amino acids. The germline gives CDR1 GEAIGNYY, CDR2 EKD. The CDR3 protein is CACDQLGEAHKLIF. In DNA, the CDR3 is TGTGCCTGTGACCAACTGGGGGAGGCCCATAAACTCATCTTT.

This clone was detected many times. The genes are TRDV1 and TRDJ1; D is unclear. V shed 7 bases and J shed 0 bases, with 15 bases lying between them. Germline loops: CDR1 TSWWSYY, CDR2 QGS. The CDR3 has 15 amino acids. CDR3 sequence (DNA): TGTGCTCTTGCCCCTCACGGTCTGTACACCGATAAACTCATCTTT. This encodes CALAPHGLYTDKLIF.

The chain is built from TRDV2 and TRDJ1; 9 bases are shared with TRDD3. The CDR3 covers 21 residues. Germline V gene data show CDR1 as GEAIGNYY and CDR2 as EKD. With 0 bases clipped from V and 4 bases from J, the junction kept 23 bases outside the gene matches. CDR3 amino acids: CACDTMMGGRGYAPGGDKLIF. CDR3 bases: TGTGCCTGTGACACCATGATGGGTGGTCGGGGATACGCGCCTGGGGGCGATAAACTCATCTTT.

Points on this clone: A much bigger clone sits one base away, suggesting this may be a read error. Other DNA sequences in the same sample also yield this CDR3. The chain recombines TRDV1 with TRDJ1, with 13 bases matching TRDD3. The germline V gene has CDR1 TSWWSYY and CDR2 QGS. The CDR3 has 23 amino acids. The CDR3 nucleotides are TGTGCTCTTGGGGAAGAGTTTCTTTTGCGTTTATTACTGGGGGATACGCCTACCGACAAACTCATCTTT. As protein: CALGEEFLLRLLLGDTPTDKLIF.

This clone rates as medium-sized. The chain carries TRDV1 and TRDJ1, with 12 nucleotides matching TRDD3. V dropped 0 bases and J dropped 3; count of bases not matched to a gene: 11. Germline assignment: CDR1 TSWWSYY and CDR2 QGS. This CDR3 spans 19 amino acids. CDR3 nucleotide sequence: TGTGCTCTTGGGGAACTTGGGGCCCCCTGGGGGATACGCCCCGATAAACTCATCTTT. Residues: CALGELGAPWGIRPDKLIF.

A note on this clone: This may stem from a read error, because a much larger clone lies one nucleotide away. The CDR3 protein is CALGELVWGSYPRLWGISDRLIF. DNA for the CDR3: TGTGCTCTTGGGGAACTGGTATGGGGATCCTACCCACGCCTCTGGGGGATCTCCGATAGACTCATCTTT. The chain employs TRDV1 and TRDJ1, with 9 nucleotides matching TRDD3. Germline CDR1 and CDR2: TSWWSYY and QGS. The CDR3 is 23 residues long.

This clone is medium-sized. The J gene is TRDJ2, the V gene TRDV1, with 13 bases identical to TRDD3. V dropped 3 bases and J dropped 4; count of bases not matched to a gene: 20. CDR1 is TSWWSYY, CDR2 QGS, per germline. This CDR3 has 22 residues. This CDR3 reads CALGDAPSYPRTGGYATAQLFF. The CDR3 nucleotides are TGTGCTCTTGGGGATGCACCTTCCTACCCCCGAACTGGGGGATACGCGACAGCACAACTCTTCTTT.

For this clone: Being one base from a much bigger clone, this may be a read error. The CDR3 is CAAREIACGILIF. The CDR3 coding sequence is TGTGCAGCAAGGGAAATCGCTTGTGGCATACTCATCTTT. The chain joins TRAV29/DV5 to TRDJ1; D perhaps matches TRDD1 (5 bases). The V gene lost 2 bases and the J gene lost 10 bases, with 18 bases spanning the gap. Germline V gives CDR1 NSMFDY, CDR2 ISSIKDK. The CDR3 totals 13 residues.

This clone is labeled medium-sized (0.01 to 0.1%). The CDR3 sequence is CACDTAATLLGDTDKLIF. The DNA for the CDR3 is TGTGCCTGTGACACCGCGGCTACCCTACTGGGGGATACCGATAAACTCATCTTT. The gene calls are TRDV2 and TRDJ1, with 10 bases identical to TRDD3. CDR1 is GEAIGNYY and CDR2 is EKD in the germline V gene. With 0 bases clipped from V and 2 bases from J, the junction kept 11 bases outside the gene matches. CDR3 length: 18 residues.

Concerning this clone itself: A read error is likely here: a far larger clone is one base away. Other DNA sequences in the same sample also yield this CDR3. The rearrangement uses TRDV3 and TRDJ1; the match to TRDD3 covers 8 bases. CDR1 is TVYSNPD and CDR2 is GDNSRS in the germline V gene (reference sequence). CDR3 length: 17 amino acids. CDR3: CAQFGGYWGRYTDKLIF. In nucleotides, the CDR3 is TGTGCCCAATTTGGCGGATACTGGGGGCGGTACACCGATAAGCTCATCTTT.

By sample share, this clone is large. Different DNA sequences within this sample yield the same CDR3. CDR3 bases: TGTGCCTTTAGGCCTTCCTACTGGGGGAGACACCCTTACACCGATAAACTCATCTTT. It yields the protein CAFRPSYWGRHPYTDKLIF. This chain links TRDV3 with TRDJ1; D possibly matches TRDD2 or TRDD3 (9 bases each). The CDR3 runs to 19 residues. V shed 0 bases and J shed 0 bases, with 26 bases lying between them. Germline-derived CDR1 and CDR2 are TVYSNPD and GDNSRS (reference sequence).

In this sample, this clone turned up a few times. A read error may explain this, as a much larger clone is one base away. Different DNA sequences within this sample yield the same CDR3. CDR3 DNA: TGTGCCTGTGACACCGTCGGGGGATGGGACACCGATAAACTCATCTTT. Translated: CACDTVGGWDTDKLIF. The chain joins TRDV2 to TRDJ1, with 7 bases identical to TRDD3. Germline-derived CDR1 and CDR2 are GEAIGNYY and EKD. This CDR3 is 16 amino acids long. V gave up 0 bases and J gave up 0 bases; unmatched junction bases: 6.

Only a few counts were recorded for this clone. The chain recombines TRDV1 with TRDJ1; 11 nucleotides match TRDD3. J gave up 1 base and V 1 base, and 17 bases lay outside the gene matches. Germline V gene data show CDR1 as TSWWSYY and CDR2 as QGS. This CDR3 is built from 21 residues. The CDR3 DNA is TGTGCTCTTGGGGAACCGGCCTTCCATTACTGGGGGATATTGGGCACCGATAAACTCATCTTT. Amino acids: CALGEPAFHYWGILGTDKLIF.

The chain combines TRDV2 with TRDJ1; the D gene is possibly TRDD3 (6 bases). The CDR3 runs 21 residues. CDR1 is GEAIGNYY, CDR2 EKD, per germline. V lost 3 bases, J lost 0 bases, and 31 bases lay in between. The chain's CDR3 is CACDSVDLSRGERRHTDKLIF. In nucleotides, the CDR3 is TGTGCCTGTGACTCTGTAGACCTTTCGAGGGGGGAAAGACGACACACCGATAAACTCATCTTT.

This clone is judged medium-sized. CDR3 residues: CAFRPSYWGIITDKLIF. The DNA of the CDR3 is TGTGCCTTTAGGCCCTCGTACTGGGGGATCATTACCGATAAACTCATCTTT. V is TRDV3 and J is TRDJ1, with 10 nucleotides matching TRDD3. V shed 0 bases, J shed 2 bases, and the junction held 12 bases outside the gene matches. The CDR3 covers 17 residues. Germline CDR1 reads TVYSNPD; CDR2 reads GDNSRS (reference sequence).

The V and J genes are TRDV2 and TRDJ1, with a weak D call TRDD3 (5 bases). Trimming took off 0 bases at V and 4 bases at J, with 26 bases between the two ends. Germline V gene sequence: CDR1 GEAIGNYY, CDR2 EKD. CDR3 length equals 19 residues. CDR3 bases: TGTGCCTGTGACACCGTGGAGTCAGGGGGCCCAGGAGACTACGATAAACTCATCTTT. Protein sequence: CACDTVESGGPGDYDKLIF.

This clone was counted at least ten times. V is TRDV1 and J is TRDJ1; D not certain. Germline CDR1 is TSWWSYY and CDR2 is QGS. With 1 base removed from V and 2 bases from J, the gap between germline ends came to 26 bases. The CDR3 has 20 amino acids. The CDR3 loop is CALGEPPLVTTRTSTDKLIF. CDR3 bases: TGTGCTCTTGGGGAACCCCCGCTTGTAACTACTCGGACGTCAACCGATAAACTCATCTTT.

This clone was seen more than once but under ten times. V and J are TRDV1 and TRDJ3; 10 bases line up with TRDD3. The CDR3 loop spans 23 amino acids. V gave up 5 bases and J gave up 1 base; unmatched junction bases: 20. CDR1 and CDR2 (germline): TSWWSYY, QGS. DNA of the CDR3: TGTGCTCTTGGGACGGGCCTCCCGGCGAACTGGGGGATCGTTTCCTGGGACACCCGACAGATGTTTTTC. Its protein product is CALGTGLPANWGIVSWDTRQMFF.

In its sample, this clone is medium-sized. The rearrangement uses TRDV2 and TRDJ1; 10 nucleotides agree with TRDD3. This CDR3 is built from 18 residues. Unmatched junction bases numbered 18, after V lost 2 bases and J lost 7 bases. Per germline, CDR1 GEAIGNYY and CDR2 EKD. CDR3 sequence: CACDNLGTGGSRRAKLIF. CDR3 nucleotides: TGTGCCTGTGACAACCTCGGTACTGGGGGATCCCGTCGGGCTAAACTCATCTTT.

By share, this clone ranks as medium-sized (0.01 to 0.1%). The CDR3 spells CALGERPKPYLALTAQLFF. In nucleotides, the CDR3 is TGTGCTCTTGGGGAACGACCCAAGCCCTACTTAGCTTTGACAGCACAACTCTTCTTT. The genes are TRDV1 and TRDJ2, with D possibly TRDD2 on 5 matching bases. V lost 1 base and J lost 0, with 18 bases in between. Germline V CDR1 and CDR2: TSWWSYY, QGS. The CDR3 length is 19 residues.

In DNA form, the CDR3 reads TGTGCCTGTGACCGCCTGGGTGTGGGGGACACGCGGATGTTTAGGAAACTCATCTTT. This sequence encodes CACDRLGVGDTRMFRKLIF. The chain has TRDV2 and TRDJ1; TRDD3 aligns across 7 bases. This CDR3 contains 19 residues. The J segment lost 8 bases and the V segment lost 3 bases, leaving 26 bases of the junction unmatched. CDR1 and CDR2 (germline): GEAIGNYY, EKD.